This T cell receptor (beta chain) was sequenced during a study of T-cell reconstitution after alpha-beta-depleted transplantation in children (dated by TCRdb to the mid-2010s). Regarding the study in general: The study quantitatively tracked T-cell immune reconstitution after TCRalphabeta/CD19-depleted allogeneic hematopoietic cell transplantation in children using TCR repertoire profiling.

Note on this clonotype: Its antigen target is currently unknown. It has no much larger one-base neighbor in the sample; base qualities were not kept.

The method behind the library was PCR. Sequenced using an Illumina HiSeq 2500. TCR libraries were prepared with molecular barcoding, using unique molecular identifiers to normalize TCRbeta repertoire quantification. TCRdb itself trimmed the public reads at Q25 with fastp, ran MiXCR and retained productive beta chains. Entries are consolidated by CDR3 protein sequence, retaining the most common genes and DNA. The table for this sample lists nearly 400,000 distinct CDR3 sequences; roughly 20% of them were counted only once. The top ten hold approximately 3.8% of the sample. The trim is 4 bases for V and 1 base for J, with a gap of 10 bases between the germline ends. CDR1 and CDR2 were assigned from the germline V gene as MDHEN and SYDVKM. Including the terminal cysteine and phenylalanine, the CDR3 comprises 14 residues. Kept here is only the CDR3 DNA, which spans 42 bases and is read in frame from base 1.

The sequence links TRBV28 to TRBJ1-1; TRBD1 is perhaps the D gene, given 6 matching bases. This TCR derives from a human donor who donated a stem cell graft to a child with acute myeloid leukemia. Sequencing used PBMCs from the stem cell graft donor, obtained from the stem cell graft. The CDR3 region: CASSYPDRNTEAFF. The nucleotide sequence is given as TGTGCCAGCAGTTACCCGGACAGGAACACTGAAGCTTTCTTT.